A selection of T cell receptor beta chains follows, all from one sample in a study of cytomegalovirus exposure and HLA in healthy donors. Here immunoSEQ multiplex PCR was the method, and the copy in TCRdb shows in-frame clones only, minus some. Among about 120,000 clones, about 8% were seen once, and the ten largest hold 6% to 7.5%. Sample: PBMCs. Every receptor here comes from a woman between 40 and 50 years old in good health and CMV-seropositive. Both conserved end residues are part of each CDR3. The D gene is left open where the match is weak.

d_call: .
v_call: TRBV13
j_call: TRBJ2-1
cdr3_aa: CASSPATLRYNEQFF

d_call: TRBD1
v_call: TRBV6-4
j_call: TRBJ1-2
cdr3_aa: CASSPQGNYGYTF

d_call: TRBD1
v_call: TRBV25-1
j_call: .
cdr3_aa: CASTTGANEQYF

d_call: .
v_call: TRBV9
j_call: TRBJ1-2
cdr3_aa: CASSALQVNYGYTF

d_call: .
v_call: TRBV6-4
j_call: TRBJ2-7
cdr3_aa: CASSVDRDSAEQYF

d_call: .
v_call: TRBV6-1
j_call: TRBJ1-5
cdr3_aa: CASSEMTQGKAQPQHF

d_call: TRBD1
v_call: TRBV5-1
j_call: TRBJ1-1
cdr3_aa: CASSPGTANTEAFF

d_call: TRBD1
v_call: TRBV19
j_call: TRBJ1-2
cdr3_aa: CASSMTGGNYGYTF

d_call: .
v_call: TRBV28
j_call: TRBJ1-3
cdr3_aa: CASSFETSGSSSGNTIYF

d_call: .
v_call: TRBV9
j_call: .
cdr3_aa: CASSPLLGTGIFYEQYF

d_call: TRBD1
v_call: TRBV5-1
j_call: TRBJ1-2
cdr3_aa: CASSLAAGQARYGYTF

d_call: TRBD1
v_call: TRBV7-8
j_call: TRBJ1-2
cdr3_aa: CASSLDKGAINYGYTF

d_call: .
v_call: TRBV15
j_call: TRBJ1-2
cdr3_aa: CATSRSTGLGYTF

d_call: .
v_call: TRBV6-1
j_call: TRBJ1-3
cdr3_aa: CASRLTGSPGNTIYF

d_call: TRBD1
v_call: TRBV19
j_call: TRBJ1-5
cdr3_aa: CASSIWTGDQPQHF

d_call: .
v_call: TRBV6-4
j_call: TRBJ1-2
cdr3_aa: CASSGGDYGYTF

d_call: .
v_call: TRBV5-1
j_call: TRBJ1-4
cdr3_aa: CASRYSSHNINEKLFF

d_call: .
v_call: TRBV5-1
j_call: TRBJ2-2
cdr3_aa: CASSKTENTGELFF

d_call: TRBD2
v_call: TRBV19
j_call: TRBJ2-3
cdr3_aa: CASSTGLGVDTQYF

d_call: .
v_call: TRBV2
j_call: TRBJ1-6
cdr3_aa: CASSEGTATRDSPLHF

d_call: .
v_call: TRBV2
j_call: TRBJ2-1
cdr3_aa: CAVLGPSYNEQFF

d_call: .
v_call: TRBV29-1
j_call: TRBJ1-5
cdr3_aa: CSVGGRYSNQPQHF

d_call: .
v_call: TRBV5-4
j_call: TRBJ1-1
cdr3_aa: CASRRGTPGAGGEAFF

d_call: .
v_call: TRBV28
j_call: TRBJ1-5
cdr3_aa: CASSTGGLREGQPQHF

d_call: TRBD1
v_call: TRBV6-1
j_call: TRBJ1-1
cdr3_aa: CASSQDRGLAEAFF

d_call: .
v_call: TRBV6-1
j_call: TRBJ2-7
cdr3_aa: CAGGSSGEQYF

d_call: .
v_call: TRBV6-4
j_call: TRBJ1-2
cdr3_aa: CASSDAGGRGYTF

d_call: .
v_call: TRBV19
j_call: TRBJ1-2
cdr3_aa: CASSKDNNYGYTF

d_call: TRBD2
v_call: TRBV4-1
j_call: TRBJ2-7
cdr3_aa: CASSPSGSGSTYEQYF